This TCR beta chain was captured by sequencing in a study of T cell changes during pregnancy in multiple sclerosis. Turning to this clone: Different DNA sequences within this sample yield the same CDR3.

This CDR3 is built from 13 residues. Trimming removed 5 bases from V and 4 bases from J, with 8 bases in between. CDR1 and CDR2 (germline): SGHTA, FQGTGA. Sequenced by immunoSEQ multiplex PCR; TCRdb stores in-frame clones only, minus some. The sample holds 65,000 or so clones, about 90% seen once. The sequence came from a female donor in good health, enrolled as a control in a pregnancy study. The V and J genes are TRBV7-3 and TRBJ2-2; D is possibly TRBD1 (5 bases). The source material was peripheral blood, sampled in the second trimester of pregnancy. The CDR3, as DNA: TGTGCCAGCAGCCCCCAGGGCACCGGGGAGCTGTTTTTT. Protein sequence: CASSPQGTGELFF.